Given below is one T cell receptor beta chain in context. Its antigen is undetermined. Deletions cut 3 bases from V and 8 bases from J, with 18 bases between. Germline V lookup: CDR1 SGDLS, CDR2 YYNGEE. The CDR3 has 15 amino acids. Reverse transcription of about 0.5 to 1 ug RNA was performed with random hexamers. In TCRdb, the immunoSEQ multiplex PCR reads were re-called with MiXCR into one record per CDR3 protein. The sample shows 80,000 to 90,000 distinct CDR3 sequences, over 90% of them seen only once. These data belong to a study of CD8 T cells in Susac syndrome. The wider study: Clinically active disease was present in five or six of the sequenced Susac syndrome patients. About 8 of these patients were in remission. Study results and caveats: TCR sequencing and HLA analysis covered a relatively small number of individuals.

The T cells that were sequenced for TCR beta were CD8+ and CD4+ cells from blood. In Susac syndrome patients, recently defined diagnostic criteria for definite or probable disease were met. The rearrangement links TRBV9 to TRBJ2-4; tentatively, D is TRBD2 (7 bases). The sequenced sample consisted of CD8+ T cells from PBMCs. This TCR came from a human donor with Susac syndrome. The CDR3 DNA follows: TGTGCCAGCAGCGGCGAGGGGGGGGGTGGAGACATTCAGTACTTC. Its translation is CASSGEGGGGDIQYF.